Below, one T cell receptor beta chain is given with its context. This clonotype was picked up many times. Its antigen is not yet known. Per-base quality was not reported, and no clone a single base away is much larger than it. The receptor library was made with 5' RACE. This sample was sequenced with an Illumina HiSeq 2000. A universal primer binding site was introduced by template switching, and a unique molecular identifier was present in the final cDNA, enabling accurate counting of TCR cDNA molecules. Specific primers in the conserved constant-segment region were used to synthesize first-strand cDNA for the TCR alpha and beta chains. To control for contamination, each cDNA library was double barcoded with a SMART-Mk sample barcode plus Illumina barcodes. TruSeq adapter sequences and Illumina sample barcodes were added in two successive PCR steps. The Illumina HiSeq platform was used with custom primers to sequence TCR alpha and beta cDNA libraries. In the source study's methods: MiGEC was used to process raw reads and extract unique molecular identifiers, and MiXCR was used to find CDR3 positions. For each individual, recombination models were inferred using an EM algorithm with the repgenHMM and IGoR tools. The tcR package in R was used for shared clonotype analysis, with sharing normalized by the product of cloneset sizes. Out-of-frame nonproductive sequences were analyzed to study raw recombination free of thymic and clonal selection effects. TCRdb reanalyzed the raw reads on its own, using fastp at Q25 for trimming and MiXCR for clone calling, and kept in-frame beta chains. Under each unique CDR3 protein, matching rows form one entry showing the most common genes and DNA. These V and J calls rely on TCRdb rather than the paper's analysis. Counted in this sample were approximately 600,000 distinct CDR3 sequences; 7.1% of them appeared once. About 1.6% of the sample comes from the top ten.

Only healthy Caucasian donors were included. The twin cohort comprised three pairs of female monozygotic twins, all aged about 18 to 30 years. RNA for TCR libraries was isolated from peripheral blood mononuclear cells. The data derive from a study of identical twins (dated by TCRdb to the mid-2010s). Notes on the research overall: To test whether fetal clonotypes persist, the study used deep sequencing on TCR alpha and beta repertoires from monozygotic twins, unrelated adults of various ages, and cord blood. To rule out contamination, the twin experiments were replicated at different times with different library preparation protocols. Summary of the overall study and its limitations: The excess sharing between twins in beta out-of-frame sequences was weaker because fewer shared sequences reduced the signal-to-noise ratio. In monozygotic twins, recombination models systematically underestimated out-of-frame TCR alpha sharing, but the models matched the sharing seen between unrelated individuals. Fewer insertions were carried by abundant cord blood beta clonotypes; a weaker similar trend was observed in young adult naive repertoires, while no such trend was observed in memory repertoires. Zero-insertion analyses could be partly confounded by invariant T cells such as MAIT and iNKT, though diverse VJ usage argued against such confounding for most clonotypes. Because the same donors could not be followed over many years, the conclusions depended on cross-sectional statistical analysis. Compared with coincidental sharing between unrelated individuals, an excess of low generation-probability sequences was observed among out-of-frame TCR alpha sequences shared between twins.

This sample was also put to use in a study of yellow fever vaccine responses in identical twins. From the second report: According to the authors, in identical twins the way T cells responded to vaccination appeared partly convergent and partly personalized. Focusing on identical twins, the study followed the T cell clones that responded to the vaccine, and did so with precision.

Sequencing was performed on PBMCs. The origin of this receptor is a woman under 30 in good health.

The DNA sequence is given as TGTGCCATCAGCGGGGGGACTAGCGGAAGCACAGATACGCAGTATTTT. Translated, this is CAISGGTSGSTDTQYF. Recombination linked TRBV10-3 to TRBJ2-3, with 11 bases in between that match TRBD2. Per the germline V gene, ENHRY is the CDR1 and SYGVKD is the CDR2. Spanning cysteine to phenylalanine, the CDR3 consists of 16 amino acids. The DNA shown is the 48-base CDR3, in frame from base 1. At the junction V is shortened by 6 bases and J by 0 bases; bases outside the gene matches: 5.